These 19 T cell receptor beta chains were sequenced from one sample in a study of CD8+CD57+ T cells in acquired aplastic anemia. According to the study, genomic DNA was the template for TCR beta VDJ and CDR3 profiling. Via MiXCR, TCRdb re-called the reads, giving one row per CDR3 protein. The data contain about 150,000 distinct CDR3 sequences, 40% to 50% of them singletons. Sequenced patients had shown CD8+CD57+ cell expansion by flow cytometry. The sample comprised sorted CD4+, CD8+, or CD8+CD57+ T cells (not recorded which) from PBMCs. These receptors all stem from a human donor with aplastic anemia.

This clonotype was recorded at least ten times. V gene TRBV20-1 combines with J gene TRBJ2-1; D uncertain. Per germline, CDR1 DFQATT and CDR2 SNEGSKA (reference sequence). The CDR3 spans 13 residues. V lost 7 bases, J lost 0 bases, and 10 bases lay in between. In nucleotides, the CDR3 is TGCAGTGTTTTAGTAAACTCCTACAATGAGCAGTTCTTC. As protein: CSVLVNSYNEQFF.

The CDR3 bases are TGTGCCAGCAGCCAAGCATCGGACAACTCCTACGAGCAGTACTTC. It is translated as CASSQASDNSYEQYF. The chain recombines TRBV14 with TRBJ2-7; tentatively, D is TRBD1 (5 bases). The CDR3 has 15 amino acids. Per germline, CDR1 SGHDN and CDR2 FVKESK. Trimming stripped 1 base from V and 0 bases from J, with 10 bases between.

This clonotype was counted only a few times. This chain joins TRBV10-3 and TRBJ2-7; D is unclear. The CDR3 is 14 amino acids. Deletions cut 11 bases from V and 0 bases from J, with 17 bases between. CDR1 and CDR2 (germline): ENHRY, SYGVKD. The CDR3 spells CASHRAGSSYEQYF. In DNA form, the CDR3 reads TGTGCCTCACACCGCGCAGGAAGCTCCTACGAGCAGTACTTC.

This clonotype was counted ten times or more. The J gene is TRBJ2-7, the V gene TRBV5-6, with TRBD2 matching over 13 bases. CDR1 is SGHDT, CDR2 YYEEEE, per germline. This CDR3 has 16 residues. The V gene end was trimmed by 4 bases and the J gene end by 1 base; junction bases not matched to a gene: 5. The CDR3 loop reads CASSAGLAGVSYEQYF. In nucleotides, the CDR3 is TGTGCCAGCAGCGCCGGACTAGCGGGAGTTTCCTACGAGCAGTACTTC.

This clonotype was recorded once. The chain couples TRBV25-1 to TRBJ1-6, with 9 bases identical to TRBD1. V shed 1 base and J 4 bases; nucleotides not matched to a gene: 5. Germline CDR1 and CDR2: MGHDK and SYGVNS. The CDR3 is 17 amino acids. The CDR3 coding sequence is TGTGCCAGCAGTGAATTGTTCGGGACAGGGTATAATTCACCCCTCCACTTT. Its protein is CASSELFGTGYNSPLHF.

This clonotype turned up a few times. The chain carries TRBV27 and TRBJ2-1; D possibly uses TRBD1 or TRBD2 (5 bases each). V was clipped by 2 bases and J by 0 bases, with 8 bases between them. The germline V gene has CDR1 MNHEY and CDR2 SMNVEV (reference sequence). This CDR3 has 15 residues. The CDR3 DNA reads as TGTGCCAGCAGTTTAGGGACGGGCTCCTACAATGAGCAGTTCTTC. Its protein product is CASSLGTGSYNEQFF.

This clonotype was observed at least ten times. This chain links TRBV6-1 with TRBJ1-2; D remains unclear. This CDR3 has 14 amino acids. V was trimmed by 6 bases and J by 3 bases, leaving 14 bases between them. Germline lookup yields CDR1 MNHNS and CDR2 SASEGT. The CDR3 bases are TGTGCCAGCAGCCACGGGCAGGCTGACTATGGCTACACCTTC. Amino acid sequence: CASSHGQADYGYTF.

This clonotype has only a few counts. The V call is TRBV30, the J call TRBJ1-2; no clear D gene. Germline V gives CDR1 GTSNPN, CDR2 SVGIG (reference sequence). The CDR3 length is 10 residues. The ends were cut back, 6 bases at V and 11 bases at J, with 13 bases in the middle. In nucleotides, the CDR3 is TGTGCCTGCGAACCGGATTCGTACACCTTC. This encodes CACEPDSYTF.

V is TRBV7-8 and J is TRBJ1-2, with D unclear. V dropped 5 bases and J dropped 0 bases, with 7 bases sitting between them. There are 13 residues in the CDR3. The germline CDR1 and CDR2 sequences are SGHVS and FQNEAQ. The CDR3: CASSRDSNYGYTF. CDR3 nucleotide sequence: TGTGCCAGCAGCCGCGACTCTAACTATGGCTACACCTTC.

A note on this clonotype: A much more abundant neighbour one base away suggests this may be a read error. The chain is built from TRBV11-2 and TRBJ2-7; a possible D gene is TRBD2 (5 bases). Per germline, CDR1 SGHAT and CDR2 FQNNGV. This CDR3 spans 14 amino acids. CDR3 sequence reads: CASSLIPSSCEQYF. The CDR3 DNA follows: TGTGCCAGCAGCTTAATTCCTAGCTCCTGCGAGCAGTACTTC. The full variable domain, completed using reference TRBV11-2 and TRBJ2-7, is EAGVAQSPRYKIIEKRQSVAFWCNPISGHATLYWYQQILGQGPKLLIQFQNNGVVDDSQLPKDRFSAERLKGVDSTLKIQPAKLEDSAVYLCASSLIPSSCEQYFGPGTRLTVT.

In its sample, this clonotype was seen many times. J is TRBJ1-2 and V is TRBV6-1; maybe TRBD1 (5 bases). CDR1 is MNHNS, CDR2 SASEGT, per germline. Trimming took 6 bases from V and 8 from J, leaving 16 bases between them. The CDR3 consists of 13 residues. The CDR3 spells CASRDQGGEGYTF. CDR3 in DNA: TGTGCCAGCAGGGATCAGGGAGGAGAGGGCTACACCTTC.

There are a few counts of this clonotype. The chain carries TRBV9 and TRBJ1-1; 12 bases fit TRBD1. Germline trimming cut 3 bases from V and 1 base from J; bases unmatched to any gene: 10. The CDR3 is 18 amino acids. Germline CDR1 is SGDLS and CDR2 is YYNGEE. The CDR3 here is CASSGVFGDRGRNTEAFF. The CDR3 DNA reads TGTGCCAGCAGCGGCGTTTTTGGGGACAGGGGGCGGAACACTGAAGCTTTCTTT.

There are many counts of this clonotype. V and J are TRBV7-6 and TRBJ2-7, with a possible D match to TRBD1 (5 bases). This CDR3 has 16 amino acids. Trimming stripped 3 bases from V and 3 bases from J, with 18 bases between. Germline CDR1 is SGHVS and CDR2 is FNYEAQ. In DNA, the CDR3 is TGTGCCAGCAGCTTGGCCCCCGCTTTACAGGACTACGAGCAGTACTTC. Translated, it gives CASSLAPALQDYEQYF.

A note on this clonotype: A much larger clone sits a single nucleotide away, making a read error possible. V gene TRBV5-6 combines with J gene TRBJ2-7, with D possibly TRBD2 on 5 matching bases. V was pared by 4 bases and J by 6 bases, with 14 bases between. The V gene's germline CDR1 is SGHDT and CDR2 YYEEEE. The CDR3 has 13 residues. CDR3: CASSPPSGSEQYF. CDR3 bases: TGTGCCAGCAGCCCGCCTTCTGGGAGCGAGCAGTACTTC.

The V gene is TRBV20-1, the J gene TRBJ2-5, with TRBD2 identical over 10 bases. J lost 5 bases, V lost 4 bases, and 1 base had no gene match. Germline-derived CDR1 and CDR2 are DFQATT and SNEGSKA (reference sequence). This CDR3 comprises 12 residues. In DNA form, the CDR3 reads TGCAGTGCTAAGGGACTAGCGGAGACCCAGTACTTC. Its protein product is CSAKGLAETQYF.

The chain has TRBV29-1 and TRBJ2-7; 10 bases are shared with TRBD1. This CDR3 spans 13 amino acids. Germline V gives CDR1 SQVTM, CDR2 ANQGSEA. The junction had 4 bases not matched to a gene; V was cut back by 6 bases and J by 2 bases. The CDR3: CSVTGQGTYEQYF. The CDR3 region has the DNA TGCAGCGTGACGGGACAGGGGACCTACGAGCAGTACTTC.

The rearrangement links TRBV6-1 to TRBJ1-3, with D possibly TRBD1 on 6 matching bases. V was trimmed by 6 bases and J by 7 bases, leaving 10 bases between them. Germline V gene lookup returns CDR1 MNHNS and CDR2 SASEGT. This CDR3 contains 12 residues. The CDR3 nucleotides are TGTGCCAGCAGGGAAACAGGGAACACCATATATTTT. Protein product: CASRETGNTIYF.

This clonotype turned up a few times. V gene TRBV7-2 combines with J gene TRBJ2-7; 7 nucleotides line up with TRBD1. The V gene's germline CDR1 is SGHTA and CDR2 FQGNSA. The CDR3 is 13 amino acids. V lost 5 bases and J lost 3; bases outside the gene matches: 4. CDR3 coding DNA: TGTGCCAGCAGCAGGACAGGCGGCTACGAGCAGTACTTC. This translates into CASSRTGGYEQYF. The whole variable domain, filled in from reference TRBV7-2 and TRBJ2-7, reads GAGVSQSPSNKVTEKGKDVELRCDPISGHTALYWYRQSLGQGLEFLIYFQGNSAPDKSGLPSDRFSAERTGGSVSTLTIQRTQQEDSAVYLCASSRTGGYEQYFGPGTRLTVT.

The chain combines TRBV30 with TRBJ1-3, with D hard to call. In germline, CDR1 is GTSNPN, CDR2 SVGIG (reference sequence). Trimming removed 8 bases from V and 8 bases from J, with 22 bases in between. This CDR3 spans 14 amino acids. DNA of the CDR3: TGTGCCAGTGCCGGGCTCTCCCTCAGAGACACCATATATTTT. Translated, it gives CASAGLSLRDTIYF.